This T cell receptor beta chain was identified during a study of cytomegalovirus exposure and HLA in healthy donors. Whole-study findings and limits: In vitro confirmation showed a few CMV-associated chains to be CMV antigen specific.

This CDR3 has 15 residues. CDR1 SGHAT and CDR2 FQNNGV come from the germline V gene. V gave up 5 bases and J gave up 4 bases, with 17 bases separating them. Here immunoSEQ multiplex PCR was the method, and the copy in TCRdb shows in-frame clones only, minus some. The data show approximately 98,000 clones, approximately 85% seen once. In regard to this clone: Antigen specificity is unknown.

Sequenced input: PBMCs. This receptor was obtained from a woman under 30 in good health and CMV-seronegative. The chain uses TRBV11-2 and TRBJ1-2; a possible D gene is TRBD1 (6 bases). In DNA, the CDR3 is TGTGCCAGCAGCACCCGGAGAGGGGGACCCTATGGCTACACCTTC. Translating it yields CASSTRRGGPYGYTF.